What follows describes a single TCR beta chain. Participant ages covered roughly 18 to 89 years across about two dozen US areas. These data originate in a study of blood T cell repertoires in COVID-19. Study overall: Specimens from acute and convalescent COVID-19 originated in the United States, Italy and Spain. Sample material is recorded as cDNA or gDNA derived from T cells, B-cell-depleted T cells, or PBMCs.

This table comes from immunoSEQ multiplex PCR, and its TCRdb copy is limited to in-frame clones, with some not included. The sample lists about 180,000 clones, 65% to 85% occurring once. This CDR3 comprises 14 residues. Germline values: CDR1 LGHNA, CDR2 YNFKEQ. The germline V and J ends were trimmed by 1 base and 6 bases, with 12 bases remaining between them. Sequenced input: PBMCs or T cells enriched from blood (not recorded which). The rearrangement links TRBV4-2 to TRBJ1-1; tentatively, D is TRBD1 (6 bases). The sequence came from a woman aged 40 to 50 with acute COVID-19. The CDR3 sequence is CASSQVLGGSEAFF. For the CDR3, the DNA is TGTGCCAGCAGCCAAGTACTAGGGGGATCTGAAGCTTTCTTT.